The rows below give T cell receptor beta chains drawn from one sample of a study of cytomegalovirus exposure and HLA in healthy donors. TCRdb's table, derived via immunoSEQ multiplex PCR, lists solely in-frame clones and lacks some. In all, the sample yields 180,000 or so clones. Sequencing was carried out using PBMCs. The receptors come from a woman between 18 and 30 years old in good health and CMV-seropositive. Each CDR3 is given with its conserved first and last residue. The order of the fields is V gene, D gene, J gene, CDR3 protein, CDR3 DNA. The D gene is left open where the match is weak.

TRBV7-7	TRBD2	TRBJ2-1	CASSLGGGRAVEQFF	TGTGCCAGCAGCTTAGGGGGCGGGAGGGCCGTTGAGCAGTTCTTC
TRBV5-1	-	TRBJ1-1	CASSLEAGITNTEAFF	TGCGCCAGCAGCTTGGAGGCAGGGATAACGAACACTGAAGCTTTCTTT
TRBV9	TRBD2	TRBJ2-7	CASSVGGTSVYEQYF	TGTGCCAGCAGCGTAGGAGGGACTAGCGTATACGAGCAGTACTTC
TRBV6-1	-	TRBJ2-5	CASRASIQETQYF	TGTGCCAGCAGAGCCTCAATACAAGAGACCCAGTACTTC
TRBV6-1	-	TRBJ2-1	CASSEEWRGVYNEQFF	TGTGCCAGCAGTGAAGAGTGGAGGGGCGTCTACAATGAGCAGTTCTTC
TRBV4-2	-	TRBJ1-2	CASSQDPQGGGYTF	TGTGCCAGCAGCCAAGATCCTCAGGGAGGTGGCTACACCTTC
TRBV7-2	-	TRBJ1-1	CASSFSQGMNTEAFF	TGTGCCAGCAGCTTTAGTCAGGGGATGAACACTGAAGCTTTCTTT
TRBV25-1	TRBD1	TRBJ1-2	CASRDRGGLSNYGYTF	TGTGCCAGTCGGGACAGGGGAGGATTGAGTAACTATGGCTACACCTTC
TRBV6-4	TRBD1	TRBJ2-1	CASSVGQGSYNEQFF	TGTGCCAGCAGCGTCGGACAGGGGTCCTACAATGAGCAGTTCTTC
TRBV5-6	-	TRBJ1-1	CASSLGGLNTEAFF	TGTGCCAGCAGCTTGGGGGGCCTGAACACTGAAGCTTTCTTT
TRBV4-3	-	TRBJ2-6	CASSQAGAGANVLTF	TGCGCCAGCAGCCAAGCGGGGGCTGGGGCCAACGTCCTGACTTTC
TRBV15	TRBD1	TRBJ1-4	CATSRDSTGQGEKLFF	TGTGCCACCAGCAGAGATTCCACAGGACAGGGTGAAAAACTGTTTTTT
TRBV6-1	TRBD1	TRBJ2-1	CASSLDRGLDNEQFF	TGTGCCAGCAGCCTAGACAGGGGGCTTGACAATGAGCAGTTCTTC
TRBV6-5	TRBD1	TRBJ2-7	CASSYSSDRTYEQYF	TGTGCCAGCAGTTACTCATCGGACAGGACCTACGAGCAGTACTTC
TRBV6-6	-	TRBJ2-7	CASRLHRSLSSYEQYF	TGTGCCAGCAGGTTACATAGGAGCTTGAGCTCCTACGAGCAGTACTTC
TRBV13	TRBD1	TRBJ1-2	CASRRNRQGGLGGYTF	TGTGCCAGCCGACGTAACAGACAGGGGGGACTTGGAGGCTACACCTTC
TRBV6-5	TRBD1	TRBJ1-4	CASKRQGDEKLFF	TGTGCCAGCAAAAGACAGGGGGATGAAAAACTGTTTTTT
TRBV6-1	-	TRBJ1-2	CASSEYLTGNYGYTF	TGTGCCAGCAGTGAATACCTCACAGGAAACTATGGCTACACCTTC
TRBV27	-	TRBJ1-2	CASSFTPVGYGYTF	TGTGCCAGCAGTTTTACCCCTGTCGGCTATGGCTACACCTTC
TRBV15	TRBD2	TRBJ2-2	CATRKRREAAGELFF	TGTGCCACCAGAAAGAGGCGGGAGGCGGCCGGGGAGCTGTTTTTT
TRBV7-9	TRBD1	TRBJ2-1	CASSPGRRGYNEQFF	TGTGCCAGCAGCCCCGGGCGCAGGGGGTACAATGAGCAGTTCTTC
TRBV19	-	TRBJ2-2	CASSLDFSLGNTGELFF	TGTGCCAGTAGTCTGGACTTCAGTCTCGGGAACACCGGGGAGCTGTTTTTT
TRBV27	-	TRBJ2-3	CASSGGTRRTDTQYF	TGTGCCAGCAGTGGCGGGACTCGACGCACAGATACGCAGTATTTT
TRBV10-1	TRBD2	TRBJ2-2	CASSDSGSKGGELFF	TGCGCCAGCAGTGATAGCGGGAGTAAGGGCGGGGAGCTGTTTTTT
TRBV5-5	-	TRBJ2-7	CASSLTGAYEQYF	TGTGCCAGCAGCTTGACAGGAGCCTACGAGCAGTACTTC
TRBV4-1	-	TRBJ2-1	CASSQAVPSNEQFF	TGCGCCAGCAGCCAAGCGGTCCCCTCCAATGAGCAGTTCTTC
TRBV11-3	TRBD2	TRBJ2-1	CASSPGGKTSGRSVFF	TGTGCCAGCAGCCCTGGGGGCAAGACTAGCGGGCGCTCCGTGTTCTTC
TRBV27	TRBD1	TRBJ1-2	CASGDRGRNGYTF	TGTGCCAGCGGGGACAGGGGGCGAAATGGCTACACCTTC
TRBV6-6	TRBD1	TRBJ1-2	CASSYSGRGNNYGYTF	TGTGCCAGCAGTTACTCGGGCAGGGGGAATAACTATGGCTACACCTTC
TRBV5-4	-	TRBJ1-4	CASSLVGEELFF	TGTGCCAGCAGCTTGGTCGGGGAGGAACTGTTTTTT
TRBV27	TRBD1	TRBJ2-1	CASSFRGWEQFF	TGTGCCAGCAGTTTCAGGGGGTGGGAGCAGTTCTTC
TRBV7-2	TRBD2	TRBJ2-1	CASSSSGLAGVEFF	TGTGCCAGCAGCTCCTCGGGACTAGCGGGGGTCGAGTTCTTC
TRBV6-1	-	TRBJ1-5	CASSQGSNQPQHF	TGTGCCAGCAGCCAGGGAAGCAATCAGCCCCAGCATTTT
TRBV6-1	-	TRBJ1-2	CASNPAGPVGGYTF	TGTGCCAGCAACCCAGCGGGCCCCGTCGGTGGCTACACCTTC
TRBV30	-	TRBJ2-1	CAWSVLRVLAYNEQFF	TGTGCCTGGAGTGTACTCAGGGTATTAGCCTACAATGAGCAGTTCTTC
TRBV7-2	-	TRBJ1-4	CASSPRGGDEKLFF	TGTGCCAGCAGCCCCAGGGGCGGAGATGAAAAACTGTTTTTT
TRBV5-1	TRBD2	TRBJ2-1	CASSHGTTSSYNEQFF	TGCGCCAGCAGCCACGGGACTACCAGCTCCTACAATGAGCAGTTCTTC
TRBV4-2	TRBD2	TRBJ2-1	CASSQPYSGGAVNEQFF	TGTGCCAGCAGCCAACCCTATAGCGGGGGGGCCGTCAATGAGCAGTTCTTC
TRBV2	-	TRBJ2-3	CASRDGDTQYF	TGTGCCAGCAGAGACGGGGATACGCAGTATTTT
TRBV5-1	-	TRBJ1-1	CASRFLRDTEAFF	TGCGCCAGCCGCTTTCTGCGGGACACTGAAGCTTTCTTT
TRBV28	-	TRBJ2-1	CASSFSYDEQFF	TGTGCCAGCAGTTTCTCCTACGATGAGCAGTTCTTC
TRBV19	-	TRBJ2-7	CASSIDTSSYEQYF	TGTGCCAGTAGTATTGACACCAGCTCCTACGAGCAGTACTTC
TRBV7-2	-	TRBJ2-1	CASSSGVYNEQFF	TGTGCCAGCAGCTCAGGCGTATACAATGAGCAGTTCTTC
TRBV25-1	-	TRBJ2-6	CASTRSRRTPGANVLTF	TGTGCCAGCACCCGGTCGAGAAGGACTCCTGGGGCCAACGTCCTGACTTTC
TRBV15	TRBD1	TRBJ2-1	CATSREVLRDRVDEQFF	TGTGCCACCAGCAGAGAGGTTTTGAGGGACAGGGTGGATGAGCAGTTCTTC
TRBV30	TRBD2	TRBJ2-5	CAWSPGGGSPPQETQYF	TGTGCCTGGAGTCCTGGAGGCGGGAGCCCCCCCCAAGAGACCCAGTACTTC
TRBV5-1	-	TRBJ2-2	CASSFYYPNTGELFF	TGCGCCAGCAGCTTCTATTACCCGAACACCGGGGAGCTGTTTTTT
TRBV9	-	TRBJ2-2	CASSLRHMNTGELFF	TGTGCCAGCAGCTTGCGACATATGAACACCGGGGAGCTGTTTTTT
TRBV6-4	TRBD2	TRBJ2-3	CASSASGSTDTQYF	TGTGCCAGCAGTGCTAGCGGGAGTACAGATACGCAGTATTTT
TRBV5-1	TRBD1	TRBJ1-2	CASSRDRVNYGYTF	TGCGCCAGCAGCCGCGACAGGGTTAACTATGGCTACACCTTC
TRBV2	TRBD1	TRBJ2-5	CASSDRGRETQYF	TGTGCCAGCAGTGACAGGGGGCGAGAGACCCAGTACTTC
TRBV25-1	-	TRBJ1-2	CASSESVYGYTF	TGTGCCAGCAGTGAATCGGTTTACGGCTACACCTTC
TRBV4-1	-	TRBJ1-1	CASSQAPQVAATEAFF	TGCGCCAGCAGCCAAGCCCCACAGGTGGCAGCCACTGAAGCTTTCTTT
TRBV21-1	-	TRBJ2-7	CASRIYSCINEQYF	-
TRBV14	-	TRBJ2-3	CASSQARGHLSTDTQYF	TGTGCCAGCAGCCAGGCCCGGGGACACCTAAGCACAGATACGCAGTATTTT